A single T cell receptor beta chain is shown here with its context. This record belongs to a study of cytomegalovirus exposure and HLA in healthy donors. Researchers ran the PCR with 60 Vbeta and 13 Jbeta primers. Profiling relied on immunoSEQ multiplex PCR, and the TCRdb table lists in-frame clones only, not all of them. The data show roughly 200,000 clones, about 81% seen once. After removal of 7 bases from V and 3 bases from J, the junction contained 11 bases not matched to a gene. The CDR3 contains 16 residues. The germline CDR1 and CDR2 sequences are MRHNA and SNTAGT. This chain uses TRBV6-4 with TRBJ2-2; TRBD1 aligns across 7 bases. The sequence derives from a woman aged 40 to 55 in good health and CMV-seronegative. What was sequenced was PBMCs. This chain's CDR3 is CASTPGLGTDTGELFF. The CDR3 DNA follows: TGTGCCAGCACCCCAGGGTTGGGGACAGACACCGGGGAGCTGTTTTTT.